A single sample gave rise to the 15 T cell receptor beta chains below, sequenced in a study of T-cell memory formation after mild COVID-19. TCRdb reprocessed the 5' RACE reads with MiXCR, giving one entry per CDR3 protein. The sample has a few hundred thousand distinct CDR3 sequences; approximately 15% are singletons. The sample consisted of PBMCs or a T cell subset sorted from them (not recorded which). These receptors were taken from a man between 18 and 29 years old who had mild COVID-19 (a few samples of this study predate the infection). Cell type and time point are not known.

The chain recombines TRBV7-2 with TRBJ2-7; either TRBD1 or TRBD2 may fit D (5 bases each). V shed 5 bases and J shed 3 bases, with 14 bases lying between them. The CDR3 is 14 residues long. Germline V gene lookup returns CDR1 SGHTA and CDR2 FQGNSA. CDR3 DNA: TGTGCCAGCAGCCCCACCCGGGACCACTACGAGCAGTACGTC. This translates into CASSPTRDHYEQYV.

There are many counts of this clonotype. The V and J genes are TRBV3-1 and TRBJ2-7, with D maybe TRBD2 (5 bases). The V end was cut by 1 base, the J end by 4 bases, with 5 bases between. The CDR3 has 12 residues. Germline V lookup: CDR1 LGHDT, CDR2 YNNKEL (reference sequence). This chain's CDR3 is CASSQAGYEQYF. CDR3 in DNA: TGTGCCAGCAGCCAAGCGGGATACGAGCAGTACTTC.

This clonotype was recorded a few times. This chain links TRBV6-5 with TRBJ1-5; D perhaps matches TRBD1 (6 bases). The CDR3 has 13 residues. V dropped 2 bases and J dropped 7 bases, with 9 bases sitting between them. CDR1 is MNHEY and CDR2 is SVGAGI in the germline V gene. For the CDR3, the DNA is TGTGCCAGCAGTTACGATCAGGGGCAGCCCCAGCATTTT. Amino acids: CASSYDQGQPQHF.

In its sample, this clonotype was seen a few times. The rearrangement joins TRBV12-3 or TRBV12-4 to TRBJ1-5; D unclear. This CDR3 is 13 amino acids long. Trimming cost V 3 bases and J 7 bases, with 10 bases left between them. The CDR3 region is CASSFGFGQPQHF. The CDR3 DNA reads TGTGCCAGCAGTTTCGGGTTTGGCCAGCCCCAGCATTTT.

In its sample, this clonotype was seen a few times. J is TRBJ2-3 and V is TRBV4-3; 11 bases agree with TRBD2. There are 17 residues in the CDR3. The V gene's germline CDR1 is LGHNA and CDR2 YSLEER. V dropped 0 bases and J dropped 6; count of bases not matched to a gene: 8. DNA for the CDR3: TGCGCCAGCAGCCAAGATCTTTTAGCGGGGGGGCCGGATACGCAGTATTTT. Translated, it gives CASSQDLLAGGPDTQYF.

The chain uses TRBV15 and TRBJ2-1; D is unresolved. In germline, CDR1 is LNHNV, CDR2 YYDKDF (reference sequence). The CDR3 has 15 residues. Trimming shortened V by 5 bases and J by 1 base, and 12 bases separated the two germline ends. Written as DNA, the CDR3 is TGTGCCACCAGCGCCCTACCCTTTTCCTACAATGAGCAGTTCTTC. Protein sequence: CATSALPFSYNEQFF.

V is TRBV6-6 and J is TRBJ1-3; D perhaps matches TRBD1 (6 bases). V gave up 2 bases and J gave up 3 bases, with 17 bases separating them. Germline V lookup: CDR1 MNHNY, CDR2 SVGAGI (reference sequence). This CDR3 region has 17 residues. The CDR3 DNA sequence: TGTGCCAGCAGTTACGAACCACTCCCAGGGGTTGGAAACACCATATATTTT. Translated, it gives CASSYEPLPGVGNTIYF.

The chain couples TRBV7-6 to TRBJ1-4; D gene ambiguous. This CDR3 comprises 15 residues. Germline V CDR1 and CDR2: SGHVS, FNYEAQ. V dropped 5 bases and J dropped 5 bases, with 15 bases sitting between them. CDR3 nucleotide sequence: TGTGCCAGCAGCGGAATAGACAACGACAATGAAAAACTGTTTTTT. Its protein product is CASSGIDNDNEKLFF. Supplemented by reference TRBV7-6 and TRBJ1-4, the full variable domain reads GAGVSQSPRYKVTKRGQDVALRCDPISGHVSLYWYRQALGQGPEFLTYFNYEAQQDKSGLPNDRFSAERPEGSISTLTIQRTEQRDSAMYRCASSGIDNDNEKLFFGSGTQLSVL.

This clonotype has a handful of counts. CDR3 nucleotides: TGTGCTAGTGGTTTGGGACTGCAAGAGACCCAGTACTTC. Its protein is CASGLGLQETQYF. This chain joins TRBV12-5 and TRBJ2-5; unclear D gene. Germline CDR1 and CDR2: LGHNT and FRNRAP. V lost 1 base to trimming and J lost 2 bases, with 5 bases between them. This CDR3 is 13 amino acids long.

This chain links TRBV7-2 with TRBJ2-3; 8 bases agree with TRBD2. The CDR3 is 12 amino acids. J was trimmed by 8 bases and V by 6 bases; bases with no gene match: 4. Germline CDR1 reads SGHTA; CDR2 reads FQGNSA. The CDR3 DNA sequence: TGTGCCAGCAGAAGGACTAGCCCTACGCAGTATTTT. Amino acids: CASRRTSPTQYF.

In this sample, this clonotype turned up a few times. V usage is TRBV4-1 and J usage is TRBJ1-2; D may be TRBD1 (5 bases). The V and J ends lost 0 bases and 8 bases respectively, with 16 bases between them. The length of the CDR3 is 15 residues. The germline gives CDR1 MGHRA, CDR2 YSYEKL. The CDR3 nucleotides read TGCGCCAGCAGCCAAGATGGTCAGGGTTTAGAAGGCTACACCTTC. This translates into CASSQDGQGLEGYTF.

This clonotype has just a few counts. V and J are TRBV20-1 and TRBJ2-7; tentative D call: TRBD2 (5 bases). This CDR3 is built from 13 residues. Trimming cost V 5 bases and J 2 bases, with 13 bases left between them. Looked up from germline, CDR1 is DFQATT and CDR2 is SNEGSKA (reference sequence). CDR3 nucleotides: TGCAGTGCTCCTGACTATAGTACCTACGAGCAGTACTTC. Amino acid sequence: CSAPDYSTYEQYF.

This clonotype has just a few counts. V is TRBV20-1 and J is TRBJ1-5; no reliable D call. Trimming left V 0 bases short and J 2 bases short, with 11 bases between. Germline V gives CDR1 DFQATT, CDR2 SNEGSKA (reference sequence). This CDR3 is built from 15 residues. The CDR3: CSAREGSIGNQPQHF. The DNA for the CDR3 is TGCAGTGCTAGAGAGGGCAGCATCGGCAATCAGCCCCAGCATTTT.

The V call is TRBV7-9, the J call TRBJ1-2, with 7 bases matching TRBD1. V was pared by 6 bases and J by 3 bases, with 4 bases of the junction left unmatched. Germline V CDR1 and CDR2: SEHNR, FQNEAQ (reference sequence). This CDR3 has 13 amino acids. The CDR3 reads CASSYGQDYGYTF. CDR3 DNA: TGTGCCAGCAGTTATGGACAGGACTATGGCTACACCTTC. The whole variable domain, remainder taken from reference TRBV7-9 and TRBJ1-2, is DTGVSQNPRHKITKRGQNVTFRCDPISEHNRLYWYRQTLGQGPEFLTYFQNEAQLEKSRLLSDRFSAERPKGSFSTLEIQRTEQGDSAMYLCASSYGQDYGYTFGSGTRLTVV.

The sample holds many counts of this clonotype. The V call is TRBV5-6, the J call TRBJ2-4; maybe TRBD1 (6 bases). Per germline, CDR1 SGHDT and CDR2 YYEEEE. This CDR3 has 14 amino acids. The V end was cut by 7 bases, the J end by 8 bases, with 19 bases between. In DNA, the CDR3 is TGTGCCAGCGGAAGGGGACATGGCAGGGACATTCAGTACTTC. Residues: CASGRGHGRDIQYF.